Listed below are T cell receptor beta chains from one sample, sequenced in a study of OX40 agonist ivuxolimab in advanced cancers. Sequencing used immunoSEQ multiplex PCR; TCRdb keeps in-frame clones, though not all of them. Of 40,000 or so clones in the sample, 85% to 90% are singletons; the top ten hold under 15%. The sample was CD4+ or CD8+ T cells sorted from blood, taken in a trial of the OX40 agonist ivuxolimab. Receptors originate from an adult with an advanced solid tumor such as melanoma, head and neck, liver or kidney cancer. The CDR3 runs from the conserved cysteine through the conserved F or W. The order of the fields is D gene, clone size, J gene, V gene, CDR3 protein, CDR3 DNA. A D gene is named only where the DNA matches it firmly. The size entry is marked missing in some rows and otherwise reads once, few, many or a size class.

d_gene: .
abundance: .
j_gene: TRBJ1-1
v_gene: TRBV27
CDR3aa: CASSFLDRFNEAFF
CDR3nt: TGTGCCAGCAGTTTCCTAGACAGGTTCAATGAAGCTTTCTTT

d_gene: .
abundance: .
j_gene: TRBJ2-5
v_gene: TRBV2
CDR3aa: CASKANRETQYF
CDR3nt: TGTGCCAGCAAAGCCAATCGAGAGACCCAGTACTTC

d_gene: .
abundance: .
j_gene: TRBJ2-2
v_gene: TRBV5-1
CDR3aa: CASSLHGLSTGELFF
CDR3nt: TGCGCCAGCAGCTTGCACGGGTTAAGCACCGGGGAGCTGTTTTTT

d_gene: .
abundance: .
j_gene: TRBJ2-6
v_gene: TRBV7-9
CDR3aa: CASSFRSSGANVLTF
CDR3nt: TGTGCCAGCAGCTTTAGGAGCTCTGGGGCCAACGTCCTGACTTTC

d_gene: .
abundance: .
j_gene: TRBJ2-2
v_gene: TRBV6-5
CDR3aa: CASSPWDSRAGELFF
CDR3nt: TGTGCCAGCAGCCCCTGGGACTCTCGCGCCGGGGAGCTGTTTTTT

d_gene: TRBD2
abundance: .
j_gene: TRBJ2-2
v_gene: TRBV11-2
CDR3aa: CASSLEPGLATTGELFF
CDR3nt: TGTGCCAGCAGCTTAGAGCCGGGACTAGCGACCACCGGGGAGCTGTTTTTT

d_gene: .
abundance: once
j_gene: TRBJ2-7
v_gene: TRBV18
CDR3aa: CASSPQDSYEQYF
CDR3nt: TGTGCCAGCTCACCTCAGGACAGCTACGAGCAGTACTTC

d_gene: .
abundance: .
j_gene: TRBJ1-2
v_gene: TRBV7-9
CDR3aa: CASSLVLGDGYTF
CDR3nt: TGTGCCAGCAGCTTAGTTCTCGGAGATGGCTACACCTTC

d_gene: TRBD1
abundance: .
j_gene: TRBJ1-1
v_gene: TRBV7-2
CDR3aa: CASSSPRDRATEAFF
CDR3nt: TGTGCCAGCAGCTCCCCCCGGGACAGGGCGACTGAAGCTTTCTTT

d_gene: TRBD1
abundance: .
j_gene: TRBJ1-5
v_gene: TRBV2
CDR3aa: CASSSGTELGPQHF
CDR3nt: TGTGCCAGTAGTAGCGGGACAGAATTGGGGCCCCAGCATTTT

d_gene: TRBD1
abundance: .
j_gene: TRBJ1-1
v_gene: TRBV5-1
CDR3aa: CASSPWGQGETEAFF
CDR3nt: TGCGCCAGCAGCCCATGGGGACAGGGGGAGACTGAAGCTTTCTTT

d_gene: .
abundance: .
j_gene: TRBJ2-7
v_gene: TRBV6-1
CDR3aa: CASTTPRGAAYEQYF
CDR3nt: TGTGCCAGCACCACACCCCGAGGGGCAGCCTACGAGCAGTACTTC

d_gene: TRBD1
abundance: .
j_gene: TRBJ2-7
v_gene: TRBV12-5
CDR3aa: CASGPGQVSYEQYF
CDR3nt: TGTGCTAGTGGTCCGGGACAGGTCAGCTACGAGCAGTACTTC

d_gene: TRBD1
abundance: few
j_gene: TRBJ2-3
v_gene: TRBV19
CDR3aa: CASSIPGTGPAADTQYF
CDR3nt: TGTGCCAGTAGTATCCCCGGGACAGGCCCGGCGGCAGATACGCAGTATTTT

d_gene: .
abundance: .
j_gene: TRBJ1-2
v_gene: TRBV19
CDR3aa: CASSPPKDTSYTF
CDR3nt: TGTGCCAGTAGTCCCCCCAAAGATACGAGCTACACCTTC

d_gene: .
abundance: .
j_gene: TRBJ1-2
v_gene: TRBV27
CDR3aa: CASSFLGGLGNYGYTF
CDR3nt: TGTGCCAGCAGTTTCTTGGGTGGGTTGGGGAACTATGGCTACACCTTC

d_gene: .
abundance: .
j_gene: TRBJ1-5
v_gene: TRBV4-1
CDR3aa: CASSPRGGGLSNQPQHF
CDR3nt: TGCGCCAGCAGCCCTCGGGGGGGTGGCTTGAGCAATCAGCCCCAGCATTTT

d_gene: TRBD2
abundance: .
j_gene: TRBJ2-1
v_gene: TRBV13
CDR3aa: CASSYREAPYNEQFF
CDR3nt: TGTGCCAGCAGCTATCGGGAGGCCCCCTACAATGAGCAGTTCTTC

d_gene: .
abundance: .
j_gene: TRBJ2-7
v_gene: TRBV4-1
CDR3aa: CASSQGTVSSYEQYF
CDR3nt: TGCGCCAGCAGCCAAGGTACAGTCAGCTCCTACGAGCAGTACTTC

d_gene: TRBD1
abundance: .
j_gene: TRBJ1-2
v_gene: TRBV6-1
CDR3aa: CASSFGQGGYGYTF
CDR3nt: TGTGCCAGCAGTTTTGGACAGGGAGGCTATGGCTACACCTTC

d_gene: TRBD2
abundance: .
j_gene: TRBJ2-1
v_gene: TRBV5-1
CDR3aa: CASSPSGSPYNEQFF
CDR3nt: TGCGCCAGCAGCCCTAGCGGGAGTCCCTACAATGAGCAGTTCTTC

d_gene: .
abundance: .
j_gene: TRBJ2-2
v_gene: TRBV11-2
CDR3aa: CASTKGGWLFF
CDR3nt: TGTGCCAGCACTAAGGGGGGTTGGCTGTTTTTT

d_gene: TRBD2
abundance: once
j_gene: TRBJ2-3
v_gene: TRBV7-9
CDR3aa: CASSSALAGGYTDTQYF
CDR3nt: TGTGCCAGCAGCTCGGCTTTAGCGGGGGGTTACACAGATACGCAGTATTTT

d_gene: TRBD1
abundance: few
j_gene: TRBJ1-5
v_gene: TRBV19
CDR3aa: CASSDRAGNQPQHF
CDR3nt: TGTGCCAGTAGCGACAGGGCAGGCAATCAGCCCCAGCATTTT

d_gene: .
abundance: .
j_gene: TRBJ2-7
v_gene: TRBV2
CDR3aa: CASKWGSYEQYF
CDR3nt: TGTGCCAGCAAGTGGGGGTCCTACGAGCAGTACTTC

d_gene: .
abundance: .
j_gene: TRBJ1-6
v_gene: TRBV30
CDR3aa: CAWRCISYLSDNSPLHF
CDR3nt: TGTGCCTGGAGATGTATATCTTATCTCTCTGATAATTCACCCCTCCACTTT

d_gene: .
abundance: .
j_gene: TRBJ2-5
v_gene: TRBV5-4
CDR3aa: CASSAQQGWEETQYF
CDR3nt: TGTGCCAGCAGCGCCCAACAGGGCTGGGAAGAGACCCAGTACTTC

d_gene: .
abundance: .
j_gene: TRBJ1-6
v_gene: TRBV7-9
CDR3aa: CASGKPQGVKDSPLHF
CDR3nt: TGTGCCAGCGGAAAGCCACAGGGCGTAAAGGATTCACCCCTCCACTTT

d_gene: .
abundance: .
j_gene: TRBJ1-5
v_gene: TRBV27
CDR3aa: CASSMSGGAQPQHF
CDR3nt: TGTGCCAGCAGTATGAGTGGGGGGGCGCAGCCCCAGCATTTT

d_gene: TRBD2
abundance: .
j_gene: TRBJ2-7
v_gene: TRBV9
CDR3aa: CASSVTERGAYEQYF
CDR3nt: TGTGCCAGCAGCGTAACCGAGCGGGGGGCCTACGAGCAGTACTTC